A single sample is the source of the 16 T cell receptor beta chains below, sequenced in a study of immune evolution from preneoplasia to lung adenocarcinoma. Clones were sequenced by immunoSEQ multiplex PCR, and TCRdb holds only the in-frame ones, with some missing. The table shows around 2,000 clones, with about 79% occurring only once. The source material was FFPE adjacent normal lung tissue. These receptors all come from a person aged 70 to 85 with lung adenocarcinoma.

To note about this clone: The junction departs from the called germline gene at one end, perhaps through a read error. The chain joins TRBV7-7 to TRBJ2-2, with 7 bases that match TRBD2. CDR3 size: 14 residues. Germline CDR1 SSHAT, CDR2 FNYEAQ (reference sequence). The CDR3 loop reads CASSDSPSGGELFF. The CDR3, as DNA: TGTGCTAGCAGCGACTCACCTAGCGGCGGGGAGCTGTTTTTT.

This clone was observed once. The chain employs TRBV7-9 and TRBJ1-1; 8 nucleotides match TRBD1. The germline V gene has CDR1 SEHNR and CDR2 FQNEAQ (reference sequence). The CDR3 covers 15 residues. Unmatched junction bases numbered 6, after V lost 5 bases and J lost 1 base. The CDR3 loop reads CASSNRTGWNTEAFF. The CDR3 DNA reads as TGTGCCAGCAGCAATCGGACAGGGTGGAACACTGAAGCTTTCTTT.

The chain employs TRBV15 and TRBJ1-1, with TRBD1 identical over 9 bases. V lost 0 bases to trimming and J lost 1 base; unmatched junction nucleotides: 3. From germline, CDR1 is LNHNV and CDR2 YYDKDF (reference sequence). The CDR3 length is 16 residues. The CDR3 spells CATSREQGAWNTEAFF. The CDR3 DNA sequence: TGTGCCACCAGCAGAGAACAGGGGGCATGGAACACTGAAGCTTTCTTT.

This clone is large within its sample. J is TRBJ2-3 and V is TRBV5-6; 12 nucleotides agree with TRBD1. The trim removed 5 bases at V and 5 bases at J, leaving 3 bases unmatched. Germline V gene data show CDR1 as SGHDT and CDR2 as YYEEEE. There are 14 residues in the CDR3. DNA for the CDR3: TGTGCCAGCAGTCGGGACAGGGGGCAAGATACGCAGTATTTT. Translating it yields CASSRDRGQDTQYF. The entire variable domain, with the rest obtained from reference TRBV5-6 and TRBJ2-3, is as follows: DAGVTQSPTHLIKTRGQQVTLRCSPKSGHDTVSWYQQALGQGPQFIFQYYEEEERQRGNFPDRFSGHQFPNYSSELNVNALLLGDSALYLCASSRDRGQDTQYFGPGTRLTVL.

The genes are TRBV29-1 and TRBJ2-1; maybe TRBD1 (6 bases). Germline CDR1 is SQVTM and CDR2 is ANQGSEA. V was pared by 7 bases and J by 4 bases, with 14 bases between. The CDR3 length is 13 residues. DNA for the CDR3: TGCAGCGCGTCAGATGGACAGTACAATGAGCAGTTCTTC. Translating gives CSASDGQYNEQFF.

This clone was seen once. The chain is built from TRBV7-3 and TRBJ2-3; D is unresolved. V was shortened by 4 bases and J by 7 bases, with 9 bases between the two germline ends. The CDR3 has 12 residues. Per germline, CDR1 SGHTA and CDR2 FQGTGA. The CDR3 sequence is CASSSPGNTQYF. The CDR3 nucleotides are TGTGCCAGCAGCTCCCCTGGGAATACGCAGTATTTT.

This chain links TRBV30 with TRBJ2-7; D not resolved. The germline V gene has CDR1 GTSNPN and CDR2 SVGIG (reference sequence). The CDR3 loop spans 10 amino acids. CDR3 nucleotides: TGTGCTGTACGGGTTTACGAGCAGTACTTC. Translation gives CAVRVYEQYF.

The rearrangement joins TRBV6-5 to TRBJ2-5, with 9 bases that match TRBD1. J lost 4 bases, V lost 6 bases, and 9 bases had no gene match. The CDR3 sequence is 15 residues long. Germline-derived CDR1 and CDR2 are MNHEY and SVGAGI. In DNA, the CDR3 is TGTGCCAGCAGCCCGGGACAGGGATTGGGAGAGACCCAGTACTTC. Protein sequence: CASSPGQGLGETQYF.

The chain has TRBV2 and TRBJ2-5; the D gene is possibly TRBD2 (6 bases). The CDR3 runs to 16 residues. The V and J ends lost 4 bases and 1 base respectively, with 16 bases between them. Germline V CDR1 and CDR2: SNHLY, FYNNEI. The CDR3 bases are TGTGCCAGCAGTGGCGTTCTTGCGGGGTTCCAAGAGACCCAGTACTTC. Residues: CASSGVLAGFQETQYF.

The J gene is TRBJ2-1, the V gene TRBV4-3, with 9 bases fitting TRBD1. This CDR3 has 16 residues. After removal of 2 bases from V and 1 base from J, the junction contained 3 bases not matched to a gene. Per the germline V gene, CDR1 is LGHNA and CDR2 is YSLEER. The CDR3 nucleotides read TGCGCCAGCAGCCAATCGACAGGGGGGTCCTACAATGAGCAGTTCTTC. This sequence encodes CASSQSTGGSYNEQFF.

The chain has TRBV28 and TRBJ1-4; D uncertain. CDR1 is MDHEN, CDR2 SYDVKM, per germline. V was clipped by 7 bases and J by 0 bases, with 9 bases between them. CDR3 length: 14 residues. The CDR3 region has the DNA TGTGCCAGCACCGCGACCTCAACTAATGAAAAACTGTTTTTT. Protein product: CASTATSTNEKLFF.

The chain recombines TRBV29-1 with TRBJ2-7, with D maybe TRBD2 (6 bases). Trimming stripped 6 bases from V and 6 bases from J, with 18 bases between. The CDR3 runs 13 residues. The V gene's germline CDR1 is SQVTM and CDR2 ANQGSEA. CDR3 nucleotides: TGCAGCGTCGCGACTAGAGATGCGGGCGAGCAGTACTTC. Protein: CSVATRDAGEQYF.

The chain has TRBV9 and TRBJ2-1, with 9 positions matching TRBD2. Germline CDR1 and CDR2: SGDLS and YYNGEE. CDR3 length: 18 amino acids. Losses at the gene ends were 4 bases for V and 7 bases for J; bases not matched to a gene: 18. The chain's CDR3 is CASSPRWGRGGSLNEQFF. The CDR3 DNA is TGTGCCAGCAGCCCACGTTGGGGGCGGGGGGGCTCCTTAAATGAGCAGTTCTTC.

The count of this clone is one. The chain carries TRBV11-3 and TRBJ1-1; D perhaps matches TRBD1 (6 bases). Germline V gene sequence: CDR1 SGHNT, CDR2 YENEEA. CDR3 length: 16 amino acids. V lost 7 bases and J lost 7, with 25 bases in between. The CDR3 is CASNPNGPGGGSEAFF. DNA for the CDR3: TGTGCCAGCAACCCTAATGGCCCCGGAGGGGGTAGTGAAGCTTTCTTT.

The chain is built from TRBV4-3 and TRBJ2-1; 7 bases map to TRBD2. V dropped 4 bases and J dropped 5; count of bases not matched to a gene: 8. This CDR3 has 15 residues. Germline values: CDR1 LGHNA, CDR2 YSLEER. In nucleotides, the CDR3 is TGCGCCAGCAGCCGCGGGAGTAGGGAGAACAATGAGCAGTTCTTC. This gives the protein CASSRGSRENNEQFF.

This chain uses TRBV7-9 with TRBJ2-5; no clear D gene. Trimming cost V 7 bases and J 0 bases, with 15 bases left between them. Germline V gene data show CDR1 as SEHNR and CDR2 as FQNEAQ (reference sequence). The CDR3 extends over 15 amino acids. The CDR3 region is CASTSPLDNQETQYF. In nucleotides, the CDR3 is TGTGCCAGCACCTCCCCTTTGGATAACCAAGAGACCCAGTACTTC. The full variable domain, completed using reference TRBV7-9 and TRBJ2-5, is DTGVSQNPRHKITKRGQNVTFRCDPISEHNRLYWYRQTLGQGPEFLTYFQNEAQLEKSRLLSDRFSAERPKGSFSTLEIQRTEQGDSAMYLCASTSPLDNQETQYFGPGTRLLVL.